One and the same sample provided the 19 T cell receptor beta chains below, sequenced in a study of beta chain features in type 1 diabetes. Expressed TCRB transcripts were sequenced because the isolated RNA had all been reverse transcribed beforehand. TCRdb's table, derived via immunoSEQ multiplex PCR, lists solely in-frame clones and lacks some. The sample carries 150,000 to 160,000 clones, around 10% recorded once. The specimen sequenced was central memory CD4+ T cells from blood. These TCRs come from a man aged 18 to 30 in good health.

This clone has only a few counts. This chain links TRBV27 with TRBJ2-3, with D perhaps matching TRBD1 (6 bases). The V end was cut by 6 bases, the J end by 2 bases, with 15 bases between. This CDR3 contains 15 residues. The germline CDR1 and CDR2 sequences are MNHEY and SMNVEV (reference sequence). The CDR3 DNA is TGTGCCAGCAGACCTATCCGGGACACCACAGATACGCAGTATTTT. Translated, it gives CASRPIRDTTDTQYF.

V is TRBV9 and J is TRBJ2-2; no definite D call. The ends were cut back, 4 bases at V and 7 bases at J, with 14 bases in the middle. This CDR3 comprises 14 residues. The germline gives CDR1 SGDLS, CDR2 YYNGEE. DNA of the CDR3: TGTGCCAGCAGCCTTACAACGGGTAACGGGGAGCTGTTTTTT. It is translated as CASSLTTGNGELFF.

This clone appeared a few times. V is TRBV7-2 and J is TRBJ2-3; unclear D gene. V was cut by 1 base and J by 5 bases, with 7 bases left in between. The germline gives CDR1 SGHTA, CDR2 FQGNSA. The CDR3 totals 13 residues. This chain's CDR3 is CASSLGPGDTQYF. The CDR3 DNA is TGTGCCAGCAGCTTAGGCCCTGGAGATACGCAGTATTTT. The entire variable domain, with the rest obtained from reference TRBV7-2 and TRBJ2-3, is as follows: GAGVSQSPSNKVTEKGKDVELRCDPISGHTALYWYRQSLGQGLEFLIYFQGNSAPDKSGLPSDRFSAERTGGSVSTLTIQRTQQEDSAVYLCASSLGPGDTQYFGPGTRLTVL.

CDR3 bases: TGTGCCAGCAGCCATGACGGATCTAACTATGGCTACACCTTC. Its translation is CASSHDGSNYGYTF. The V gene is TRBV7-2, the J gene TRBJ1-2; D is unresolved. Trimming shortened V by 5 bases and J by 0 bases, and 10 bases separated the two germline ends. Germline assignment: CDR1 SGHTA and CDR2 FQGNSA. CDR3 length: 14 residues.

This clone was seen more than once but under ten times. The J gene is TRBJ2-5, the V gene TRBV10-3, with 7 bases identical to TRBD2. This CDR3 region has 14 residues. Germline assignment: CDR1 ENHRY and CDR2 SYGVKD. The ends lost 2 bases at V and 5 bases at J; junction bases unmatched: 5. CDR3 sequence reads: CAISEKGGLETQYF. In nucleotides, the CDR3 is TGTGCCATCAGTGAGAAGGGAGGGTTGGAGACCCAGTACTTC.

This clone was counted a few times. The CDR3 DNA follows: TGTGCCAGCTCACGAACTTTAATTCAGGGGGAGAGCACAGATACGCAGTATTTT. It codes for CASSRTLIQGESTDTQYF. The V and J genes are TRBV18 and TRBJ2-3; 7 bases map to TRBD1. The CDR3 consists of 18 residues. Germline CDR1 and CDR2: KGHSH and LQKENI. V was pared by 4 bases and J by 0 bases, with 13 bases of the junction left unmatched. The full variable domain, with the rest looked up from reference TRBV18 and TRBJ2-3, is NAGVMQNPRHLVRRRGQEARLRCSPMKGHSHVYWYRQLPEEGLKFMVYLQKENIIDESGMPKERFSAEFPKEGPSILRIQQVVRGDSAAYFCASSRTLIQGESTDTQYFGPGTRLTVL.

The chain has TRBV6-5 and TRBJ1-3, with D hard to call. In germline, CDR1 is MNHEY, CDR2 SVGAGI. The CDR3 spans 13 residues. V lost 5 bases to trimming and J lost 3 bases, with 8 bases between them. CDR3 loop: CASSGSRGNTIYF. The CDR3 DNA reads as TGTGCCAGCAGTGGGTCGCGTGGAAACACCATATATTTT.

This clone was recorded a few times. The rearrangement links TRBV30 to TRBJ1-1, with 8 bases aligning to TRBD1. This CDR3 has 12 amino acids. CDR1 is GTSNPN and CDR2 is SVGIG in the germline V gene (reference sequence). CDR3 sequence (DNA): TGTGCTCGGCAGGGGGCCATTACTGAAGCTTTCTTT. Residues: CARQGAITEAFF.

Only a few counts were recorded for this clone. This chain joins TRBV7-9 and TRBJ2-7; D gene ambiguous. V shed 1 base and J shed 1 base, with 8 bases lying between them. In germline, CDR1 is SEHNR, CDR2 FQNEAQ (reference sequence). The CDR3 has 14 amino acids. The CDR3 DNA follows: TGTGCCAGCAGCTTAGTACCGGATTCCTACGAGCAGTACTTC. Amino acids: CASSLVPDSYEQYF.

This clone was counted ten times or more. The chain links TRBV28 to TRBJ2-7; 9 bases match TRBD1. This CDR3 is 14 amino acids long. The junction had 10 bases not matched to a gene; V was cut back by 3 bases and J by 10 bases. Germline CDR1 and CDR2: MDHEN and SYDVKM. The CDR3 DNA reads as TGTGCCAGCAGTTTGGGACAGGGAGTACGAGAACAGTACTTC. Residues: CASSLGQGVREQYF.

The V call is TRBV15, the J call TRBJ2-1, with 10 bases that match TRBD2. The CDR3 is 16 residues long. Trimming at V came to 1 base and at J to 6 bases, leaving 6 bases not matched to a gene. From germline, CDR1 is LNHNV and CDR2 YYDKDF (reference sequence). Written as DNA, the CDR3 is TGTGCCACCAGCAGAGCTCGCCTAGCGGGAGTCAATGAGCAGTTCTTC. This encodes CATSRARLAGVNEQFF.

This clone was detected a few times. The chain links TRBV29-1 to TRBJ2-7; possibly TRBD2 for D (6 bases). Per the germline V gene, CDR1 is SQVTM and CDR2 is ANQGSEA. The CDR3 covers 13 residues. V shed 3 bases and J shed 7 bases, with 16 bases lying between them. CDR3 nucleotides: TGCAGCGTTGAGAGGAACAGAGCGGGTGAGCAGTACTTC. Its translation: CSVERNRAGEQYF.

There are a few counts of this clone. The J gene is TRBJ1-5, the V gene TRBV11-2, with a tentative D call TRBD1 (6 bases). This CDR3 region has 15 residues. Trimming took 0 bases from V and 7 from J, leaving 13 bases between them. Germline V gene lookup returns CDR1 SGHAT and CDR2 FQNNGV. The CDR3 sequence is CASSLEQGRRQPQHF. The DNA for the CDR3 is TGTGCCAGCAGCTTAGAACAGGGTAGACGACAGCCCCAGCATTTT.

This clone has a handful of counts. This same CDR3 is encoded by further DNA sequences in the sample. CDR3 in DNA: TGTGCCAGCAGCATGGGACAGCTGAACACTGAAGCTTTCTTT. This gives the protein CASSMGQLNTEAFF. This sequence joins TRBV5-4 and TRBJ1-1; 7 bases match TRBD1. The germline CDR1 and CDR2 sequences are SGHNT and YYREEE (reference sequence). With V trimmed by 4 bases and J by 0 bases, 3 bases remained unmatched. The CDR3 consists of 14 residues.

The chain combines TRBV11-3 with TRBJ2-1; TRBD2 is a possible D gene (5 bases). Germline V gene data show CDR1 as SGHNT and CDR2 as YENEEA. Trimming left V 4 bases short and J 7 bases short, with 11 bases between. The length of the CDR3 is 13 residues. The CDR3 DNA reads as TGTGCCAGCAGCTCCGTCGGGGAGAATGAGCAGTTCTTC. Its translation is CASSSVGENEQFF.

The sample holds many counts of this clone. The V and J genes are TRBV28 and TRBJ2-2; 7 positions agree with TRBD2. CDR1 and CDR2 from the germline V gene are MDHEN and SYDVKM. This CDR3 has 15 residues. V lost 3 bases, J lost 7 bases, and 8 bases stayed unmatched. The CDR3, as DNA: TGTGCCAGCAGTTTCAATGGCGGGAGTAGCGGGGAGCTGTTTTTT. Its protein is CASSFNGGSSGELFF.

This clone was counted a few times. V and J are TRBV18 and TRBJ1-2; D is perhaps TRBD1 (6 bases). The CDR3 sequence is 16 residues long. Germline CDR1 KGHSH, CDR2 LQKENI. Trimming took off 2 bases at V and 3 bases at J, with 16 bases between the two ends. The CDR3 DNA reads TGTGCCAGCTCACCAGAAGGCAGGGGAGAGGACTATGGCTACACCTTC. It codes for CASSPEGRGEDYGYTF.

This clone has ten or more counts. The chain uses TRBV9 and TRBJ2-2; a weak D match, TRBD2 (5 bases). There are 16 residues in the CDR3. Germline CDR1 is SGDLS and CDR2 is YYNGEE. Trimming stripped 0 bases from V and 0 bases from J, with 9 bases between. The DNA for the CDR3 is TGTGCCAGCAGCGTAGGAGCGGAGCCGAACACCGGGGAGCTGTTTTTT. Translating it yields CASSVGAEPNTGELFF.

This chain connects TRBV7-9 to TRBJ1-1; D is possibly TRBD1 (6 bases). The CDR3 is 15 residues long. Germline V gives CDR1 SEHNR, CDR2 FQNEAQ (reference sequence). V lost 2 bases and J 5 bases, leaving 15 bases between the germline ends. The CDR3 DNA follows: TGTGCCAGCAGCTTAAACCCCAGGGGCAGGACTGAAGCTTTCTTT. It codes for CASSLNPRGRTEAFF.